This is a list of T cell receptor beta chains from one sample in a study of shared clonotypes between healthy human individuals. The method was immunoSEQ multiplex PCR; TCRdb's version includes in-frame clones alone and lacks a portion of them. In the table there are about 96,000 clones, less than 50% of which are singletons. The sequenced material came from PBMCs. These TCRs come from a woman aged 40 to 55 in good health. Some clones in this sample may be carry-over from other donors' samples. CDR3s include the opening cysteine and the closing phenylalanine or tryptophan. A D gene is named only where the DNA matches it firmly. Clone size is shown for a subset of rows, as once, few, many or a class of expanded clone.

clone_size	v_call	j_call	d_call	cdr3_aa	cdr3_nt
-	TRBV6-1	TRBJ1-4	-	CASSEGWTAANEKLFF	TGTGCCAGCAGTGAAGGTTGGACAGCAGCTAATGAAAAACTGTTTTTT
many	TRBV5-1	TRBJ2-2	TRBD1	CASSRTGGANTGELFF	TGCGCCAGCAGCAGAACAGGGGGCGCGAACACCGGGGAGCTGTTTTTT
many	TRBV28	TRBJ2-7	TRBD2	CASSLGVAGPSYEQYF	TGTGCCAGCAGTTTAGGGGTAGCGGGACCTTCCTACGAGCAGTACTTC
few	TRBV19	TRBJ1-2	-	CASSRPRNYGYTF	TGTGCCAGTAGTCGCCCACGGAACTATGGCTACACCTTC
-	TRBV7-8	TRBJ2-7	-	CASSLALEGSYEQYF	TGTGCCAGCAGCTTAGCGTTGGAGGGATCCTACGAGCAGTACTTC
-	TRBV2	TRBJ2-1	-	CASSDRGGSYNEQFF	TGTGCCAGCAGTGACAGGGGAGGCTCCTACAATGAGCAGTTCTTC
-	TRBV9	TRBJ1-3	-	CASSSHQGNTIYF	TGTGCCAGCAGCAGCCACCAAGGAAACACCATATATTTT
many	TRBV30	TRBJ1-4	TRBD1	CAWSKAGGGGEKLFF	TGTGCCTGGAGTAAGGCAGGGGGCGGGGGTGAAAAACTGTTTTTT
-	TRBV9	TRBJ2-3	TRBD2	CASSRSSGGTDTQYF	TGTGCCAGCAGCAGGTCTAGCGGGGGCACAGATACGCAGTATTTT
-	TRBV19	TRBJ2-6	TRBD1	CASSIMPGQYSGANVLTF	TGTGCCAGTAGTATCATGCCGGGACAGTATTCTGGGGCCAACGTCCTGACTTTC
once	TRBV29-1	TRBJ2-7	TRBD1	CSVGAGTGLSYEQYF	TGCAGCGTTGGAGCCGGGACAGGGCTCTCCTACGAGCAGTACTTC
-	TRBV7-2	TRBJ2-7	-	CASSLGRGEQYF	TGTGCCAGCAGCTTAGGGCGGGGTGAGCAGTACTTC
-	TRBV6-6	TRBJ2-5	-	CASSYSAGVQETQYF	TGTGCCAGCAGTTACTCCGCCGGGGTTCAAGAGACCCAGTACTTC
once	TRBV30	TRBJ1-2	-	CAWRGNGYTF	TGTGCCTGGAGAGGGAATGGCTACACCTTC
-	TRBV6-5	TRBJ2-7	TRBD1	CASRLQGAYEQYF	TGTGCCAGCAGGCTACAGGGGGCCTACGAGCAGTACTTC
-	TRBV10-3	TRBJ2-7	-	CAISVGGAYEQYF	TGTGCCATCAGTGTTGGAGGGGCCTACGAGCAGTACTTC
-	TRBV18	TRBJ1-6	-	CASSPTDSEDNSPLHF	TGTGCCAGCTCACCCACGGACAGCGAAGATAATTCACCCCTCCACTTT
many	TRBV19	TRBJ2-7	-	CASSIPGLNYEQYF	TGTGCCAGTAGTATCCCGGGACTTAACTACGAGCAGTACTTC
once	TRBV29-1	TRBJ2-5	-	CSVGEGETQYF	TGCAGCGTTGGTGAGGGGGAGACCCAGTACTTC
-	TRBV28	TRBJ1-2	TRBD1	CASSFARGGNYGYTF	TGTGCCAGCAGTTTCGCCAGGGGGGGAAACTATGGCTACACCTTC
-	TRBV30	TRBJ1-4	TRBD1	CAWSRFPNRGAGEKLFF	TGTGCCTGGAGTCGATTTCCAAACAGGGGAGCGGGTGAAAAACTGTTTTTT
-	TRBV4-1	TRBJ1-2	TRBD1	CASSHRAFRGPNYGYTF	TGCGCCAGCAGCCACAGGGCGTTCAGGGGGCCTAACTATGGCTACACCTTC